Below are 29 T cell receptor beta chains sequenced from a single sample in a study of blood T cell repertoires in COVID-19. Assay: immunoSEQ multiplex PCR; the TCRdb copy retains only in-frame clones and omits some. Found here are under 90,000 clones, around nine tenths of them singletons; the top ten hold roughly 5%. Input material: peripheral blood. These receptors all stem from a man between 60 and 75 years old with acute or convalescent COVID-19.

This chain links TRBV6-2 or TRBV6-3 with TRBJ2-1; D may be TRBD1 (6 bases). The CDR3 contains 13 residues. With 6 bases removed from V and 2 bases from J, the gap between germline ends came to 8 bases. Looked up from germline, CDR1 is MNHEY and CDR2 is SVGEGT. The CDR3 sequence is CASSRGTYNEQFF. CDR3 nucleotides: TGTGCCAGCAGCAGGGGAACCTACAATGAGCAGTTCTTC.

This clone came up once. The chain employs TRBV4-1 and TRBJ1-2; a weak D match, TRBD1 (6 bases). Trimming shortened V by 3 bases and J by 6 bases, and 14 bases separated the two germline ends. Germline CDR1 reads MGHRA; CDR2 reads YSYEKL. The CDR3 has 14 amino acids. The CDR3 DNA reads TGCGCCAGCAGCCATTTCGAGGGGGTAGATGGCTACACCTTC. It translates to CASSHFEGVDGYTF.

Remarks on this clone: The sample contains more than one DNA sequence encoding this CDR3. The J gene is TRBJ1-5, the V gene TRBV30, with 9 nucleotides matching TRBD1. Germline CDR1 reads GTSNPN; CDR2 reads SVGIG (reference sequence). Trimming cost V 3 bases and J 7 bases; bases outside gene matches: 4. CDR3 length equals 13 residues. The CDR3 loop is CAWRGQGGQPQHF. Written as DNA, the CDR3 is TGTGCCTGGAGGGGACAGGGAGGGCAGCCCCAGCATTTT.

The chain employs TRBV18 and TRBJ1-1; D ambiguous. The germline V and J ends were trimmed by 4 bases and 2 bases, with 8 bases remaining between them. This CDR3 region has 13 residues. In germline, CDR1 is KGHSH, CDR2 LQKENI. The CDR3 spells CASSLSGNTEAFF. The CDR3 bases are TGTGCCAGCTCACTCTCGGGAAACACTGAAGCTTTCTTT.

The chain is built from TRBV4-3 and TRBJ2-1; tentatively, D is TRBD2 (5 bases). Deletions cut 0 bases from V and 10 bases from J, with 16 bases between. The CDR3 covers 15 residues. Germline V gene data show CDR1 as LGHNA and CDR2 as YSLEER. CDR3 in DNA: TGCGCCAGCAGCCAAGATTTCAGCGGTTTAAGGGAGCAGTTCTTC. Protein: CASSQDFSGLREQFF.

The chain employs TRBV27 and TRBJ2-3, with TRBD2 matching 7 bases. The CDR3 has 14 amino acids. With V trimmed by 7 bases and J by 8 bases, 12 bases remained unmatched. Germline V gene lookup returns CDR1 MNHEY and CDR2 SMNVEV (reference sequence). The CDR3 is CASKTLAVGGTQYF. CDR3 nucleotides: TGTGCCAGCAAAACCCTAGCGGTCGGGGGTACGCAGTATTTT.

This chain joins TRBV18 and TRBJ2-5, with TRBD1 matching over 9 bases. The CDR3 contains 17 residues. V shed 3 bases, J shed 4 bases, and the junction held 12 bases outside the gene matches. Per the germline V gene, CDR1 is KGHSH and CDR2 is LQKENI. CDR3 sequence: CASSPTGGEGGRETQYF. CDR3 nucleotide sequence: TGTGCCAGCTCACCCACAGGGGGCGAGGGGGGCCGAGAGACCCAGTACTTC. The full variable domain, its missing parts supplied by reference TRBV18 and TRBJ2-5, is NAGVMQNPRHLVRRRGQEARLRCSPMKGHSHVYWYRQLPEEGLKFMVYLQKENIIDESGMPKERFSAEFPKEGPSILRIQQVVRGDSAAYFCASSPTGGEGGRETQYFGPGTRLLVL.

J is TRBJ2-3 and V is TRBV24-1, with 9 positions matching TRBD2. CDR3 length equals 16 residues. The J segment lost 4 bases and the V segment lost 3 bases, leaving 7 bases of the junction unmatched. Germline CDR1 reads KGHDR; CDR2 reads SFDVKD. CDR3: CATSDASGDPPDTQYF. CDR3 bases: TGTGCCACCAGTGATGCTAGCGGGGACCCACCAGATACGCAGTATTTT.

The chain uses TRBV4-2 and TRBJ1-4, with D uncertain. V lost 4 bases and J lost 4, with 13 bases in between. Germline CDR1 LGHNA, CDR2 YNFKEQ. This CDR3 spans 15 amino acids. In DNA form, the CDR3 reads TGTGCCAGCAGCCCCATCGTAGACTATAATGAAAAACTGTTTTTT. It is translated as CASSPIVDYNEKLFF.

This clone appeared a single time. The CDR3 protein is CSVEDPPGQVNEKLFF. The CDR3 nucleotides read TGCAGCGTTGAAGATCCCCCGGGACAAGTTAATGAAAAACTGTTTTTT. The chain links TRBV29-1 to TRBJ1-4, with D possibly TRBD1 on 6 matching bases. Germline loops: CDR1 SQVTM, CDR2 ANQGSEA. The CDR3 is made up of 16 amino acids. V was trimmed by 0 bases and J by 4 bases, leaving 15 bases between them.

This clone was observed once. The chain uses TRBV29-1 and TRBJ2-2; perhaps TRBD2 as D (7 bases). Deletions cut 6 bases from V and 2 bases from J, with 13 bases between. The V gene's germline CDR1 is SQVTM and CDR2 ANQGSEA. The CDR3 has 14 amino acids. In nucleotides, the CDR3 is TGCAGCGTCCATAGGGGGGGCAACACCGGGGAGCTGTTTTTT. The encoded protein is CSVHRGGNTGELFF.

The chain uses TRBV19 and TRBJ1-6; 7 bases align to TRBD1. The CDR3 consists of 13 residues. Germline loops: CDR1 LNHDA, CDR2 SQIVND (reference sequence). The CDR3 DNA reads TGTGAATGGGGTGACAGGGCGGTTTCACCCCTCCACTTT. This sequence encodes CEWGDRAVSPLHF.

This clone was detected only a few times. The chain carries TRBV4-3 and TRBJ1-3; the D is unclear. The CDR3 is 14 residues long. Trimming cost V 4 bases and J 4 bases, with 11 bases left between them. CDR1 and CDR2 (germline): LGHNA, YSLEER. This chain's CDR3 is CASSPTWAGNTIYF. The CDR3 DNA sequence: TGCGCCAGCAGCCCCACGTGGGCCGGAAACACCATATATTTT.

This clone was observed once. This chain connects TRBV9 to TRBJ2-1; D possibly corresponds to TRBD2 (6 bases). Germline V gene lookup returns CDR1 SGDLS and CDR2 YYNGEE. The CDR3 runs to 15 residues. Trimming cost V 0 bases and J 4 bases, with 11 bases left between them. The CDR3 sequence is CASSVDGGLYNEQFF. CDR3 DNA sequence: TGTGCCAGCAGCGTAGATGGGGGGTTGTACAATGAGCAGTTCTTC.

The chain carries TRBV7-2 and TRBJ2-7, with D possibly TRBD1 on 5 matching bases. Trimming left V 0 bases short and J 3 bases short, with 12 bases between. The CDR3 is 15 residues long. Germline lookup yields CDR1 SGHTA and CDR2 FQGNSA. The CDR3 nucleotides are TGTGCCAGCAGCTTAGCCAGGGTCCGTATCTACGAGCAGTACTTC. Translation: CASSLARVRIYEQYF.

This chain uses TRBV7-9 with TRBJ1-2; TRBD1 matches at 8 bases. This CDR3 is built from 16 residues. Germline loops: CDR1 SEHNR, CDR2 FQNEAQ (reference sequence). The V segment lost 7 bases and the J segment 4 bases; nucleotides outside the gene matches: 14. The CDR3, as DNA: TGTGCCAGCACCCCTCAGGGGGCAGGGGGCAGCTATGGCTACACCTTC. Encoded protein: CASTPQGAGGSYGYTF.

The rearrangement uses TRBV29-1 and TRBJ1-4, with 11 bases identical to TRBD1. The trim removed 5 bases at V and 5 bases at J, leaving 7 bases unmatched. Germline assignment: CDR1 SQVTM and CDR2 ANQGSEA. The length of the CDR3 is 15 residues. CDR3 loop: CSVRGTGGKNEKLFF. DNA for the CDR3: TGCAGCGTTCGAGGGACAGGGGGGAAAAATGAAAAACTGTTTTTT.

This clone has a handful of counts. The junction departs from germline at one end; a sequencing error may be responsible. The CDR3 is CASRSDSSGDRF. The DNA for the CDR3 is TGTGCCAGCAGATCCGACAGCTCAGGGGATCGATTT. The chain recombines TRBV2 with TRBJ2-3, with D tentatively TRBD1 (6 bases). The germline CDR1 and CDR2 sequences are SNHLY and FYNNEI. This CDR3 comprises 12 residues.

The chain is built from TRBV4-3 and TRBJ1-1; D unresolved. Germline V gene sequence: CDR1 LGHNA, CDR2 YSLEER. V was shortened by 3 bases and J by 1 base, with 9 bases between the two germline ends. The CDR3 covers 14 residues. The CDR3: CASSQKHRNTEAFF. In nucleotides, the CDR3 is TGCGCCAGCAGCCAGAAACACCGGAACACTGAAGCTTTCTTT.

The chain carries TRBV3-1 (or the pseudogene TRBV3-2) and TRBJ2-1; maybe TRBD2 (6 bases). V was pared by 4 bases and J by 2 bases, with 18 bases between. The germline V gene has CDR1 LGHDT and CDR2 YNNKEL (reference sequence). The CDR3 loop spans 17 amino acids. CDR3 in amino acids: CASSPYDGGAAYNEQFF. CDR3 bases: TGTGCCAGCAGCCCCTATGATGGAGGGGCCGCCTACAATGAGCAGTTCTTC.

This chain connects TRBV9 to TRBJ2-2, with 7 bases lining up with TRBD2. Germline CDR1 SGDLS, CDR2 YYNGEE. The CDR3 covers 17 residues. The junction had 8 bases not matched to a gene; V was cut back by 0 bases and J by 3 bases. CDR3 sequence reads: CASSVVPTGGDTGELFF. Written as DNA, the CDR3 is TGTGCCAGCAGCGTAGTACCCACGGGAGGAGACACCGGGGAGCTGTTTTTT.

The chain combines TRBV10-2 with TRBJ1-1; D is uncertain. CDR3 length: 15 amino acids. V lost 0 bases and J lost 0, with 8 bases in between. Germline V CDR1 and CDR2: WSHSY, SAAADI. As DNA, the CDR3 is TGCGCCAGCAGTGAGTCGATAGATTTGAACACTGAAGCTTTCTTT. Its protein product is CASSESIDLNTEAFF.

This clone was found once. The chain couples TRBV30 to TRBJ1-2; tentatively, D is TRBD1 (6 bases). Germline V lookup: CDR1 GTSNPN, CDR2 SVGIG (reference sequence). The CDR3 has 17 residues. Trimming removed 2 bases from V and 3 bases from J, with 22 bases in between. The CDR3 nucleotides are TGTGCCTGGAGTTTAAGGATTCCCGGGAGGGGGGACTATGGCTACACCTTC. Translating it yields CAWSLRIPGRGDYGYTF.

The CDR3 reads CAWSQNEQYF. CDR3 bases: TGTGCCTGGAGTCAGAACGAGCAGTACTTC. The chain couples TRBV30 to TRBJ2-7; D not resolved. CDR3 length: 10 residues. V dropped 2 bases and J dropped 5 bases, with 4 bases sitting between them. Germline CDR1 and CDR2: GTSNPN and SVGIG (reference sequence).

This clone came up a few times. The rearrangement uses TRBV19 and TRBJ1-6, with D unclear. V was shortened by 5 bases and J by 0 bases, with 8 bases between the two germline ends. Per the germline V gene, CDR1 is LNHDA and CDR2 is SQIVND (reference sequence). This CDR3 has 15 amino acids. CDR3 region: CASSPTGSYNSPLHF. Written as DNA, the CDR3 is TGTGCCAGTAGTCCGACGGGCTCCTATAATTCACCCCTCCACTTT.

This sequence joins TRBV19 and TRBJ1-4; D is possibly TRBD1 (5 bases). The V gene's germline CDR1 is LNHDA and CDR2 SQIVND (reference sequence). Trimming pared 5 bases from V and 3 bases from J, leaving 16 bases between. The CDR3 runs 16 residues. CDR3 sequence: CASSFLGGMANEKLFF. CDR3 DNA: TGTGCCAGTAGTTTTCTGGGGGGAATGGCTAATGAAAAACTGTTTTTT.

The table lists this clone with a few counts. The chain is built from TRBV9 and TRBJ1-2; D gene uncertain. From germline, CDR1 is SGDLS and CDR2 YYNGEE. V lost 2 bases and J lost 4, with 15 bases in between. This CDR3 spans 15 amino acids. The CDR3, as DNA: TGTGCCAGCAGCGTCCAAGGGAGGCCGATCTATGGCTACACCTTC. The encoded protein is CASSVQGRPIYGYTF.

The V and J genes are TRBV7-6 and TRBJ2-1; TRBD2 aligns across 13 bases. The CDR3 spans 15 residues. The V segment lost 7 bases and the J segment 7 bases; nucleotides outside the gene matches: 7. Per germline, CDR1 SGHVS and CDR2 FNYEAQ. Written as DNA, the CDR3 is TGTGCCAGCACCCGACTAGCGGGGGGTGGGAATGAGCAGTTCTTC. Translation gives CASTRLAGGGNEQFF.

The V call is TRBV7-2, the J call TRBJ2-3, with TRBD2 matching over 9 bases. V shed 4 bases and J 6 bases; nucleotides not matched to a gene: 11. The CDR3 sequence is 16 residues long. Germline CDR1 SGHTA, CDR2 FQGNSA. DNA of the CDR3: TGTGCCAGCAGCTCTCTTAGCGGGGGCCTCGCGGATACGCAGTATTTT. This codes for CASSSLSGGLADTQYF. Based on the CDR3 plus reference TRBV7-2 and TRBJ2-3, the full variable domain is GAGVSQSPSNKVTEKGKDVELRCDPISGHTALYWYRQSLGQGLEFLIYFQGNSAPDKSGLPSDRFSAERTGGSVSTLTIQRTQQEDSAVYLCASSSLSGGLADTQYFGPGTRLTVL.